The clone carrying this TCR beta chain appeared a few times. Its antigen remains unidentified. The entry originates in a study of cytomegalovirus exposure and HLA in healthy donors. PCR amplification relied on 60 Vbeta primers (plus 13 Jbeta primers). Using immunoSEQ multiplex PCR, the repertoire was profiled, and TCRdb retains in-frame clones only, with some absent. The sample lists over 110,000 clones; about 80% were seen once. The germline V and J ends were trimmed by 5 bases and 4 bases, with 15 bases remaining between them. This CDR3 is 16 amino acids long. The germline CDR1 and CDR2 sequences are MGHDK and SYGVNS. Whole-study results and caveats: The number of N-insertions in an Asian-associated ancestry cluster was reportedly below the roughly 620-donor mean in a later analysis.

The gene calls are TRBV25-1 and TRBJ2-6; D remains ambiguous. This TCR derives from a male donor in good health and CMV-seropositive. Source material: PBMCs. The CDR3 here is CASSPLRLSGANVLTF. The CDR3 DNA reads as TGTGCCAGCAGTCCCCTACGGTTGTCCGGGGCCAACGTCCTGACTTTC.